The clone carrying this T cell receptor (beta chain) appeared many times. What it binds is not known. Patients were diagnosed from clinical symptoms, serum thyroxine, TRAb, thyroid ultrasound and orbital computed tomography. Amplified material comprised TCR beta CDR3 regions derived from RNA transcripts. Following a first-round RT-PCR that used HTBI primers, a second-round multiplex PCR was carried out. MiXCR, run by TCRdb on the multiplex PCR reads, gives a single entry per CDR3 protein. The table includes about 390,000 distinct CDR3 sequences, 15% detected once. The CDR3 covers 15 residues. Germline V gene sequence: CDR1 SGHTA, CDR2 FQGNSA. V was pared by 4 bases and J by 3 bases, with 7 bases of the junction left unmatched. This specimen comes from a study of Graves' ophthalmopathy and Graves' hyperthyroidism. Study-level information: Specimen type is peripheral blood, obtained at initial diagnosis before any treatment. Study-level results: The majority of expanded thyroid clonotypes above 0.001 frequency also occurred in blood. Ophthalmopathy cases were distinguished from stable hyperthyroidism by a 13-signature model, reaching approximately 87% sensitivity and over 80% specificity.

Sequencing was performed on peripheral blood. The rearrangement uses TRBV7-2 and TRBJ2-7, with 9 bases identical to TRBD1. The sequence derives from a young woman with stable Graves' hyperthyroidism. The CDR3 protein is CASSSYRDRVYEQYF. As DNA, the CDR3 is TGTGCCAGCAGCTCCTACCGGGACAGGGTCTACGAGCAGTACTTC.